In this sample, the clone carrying this T cell receptor (beta chain) turned up many times. Prior to thyroid surgery, none of the patients had received any treatment. The data belong to a study of metastatic and nonmetastatic thyroid tumors. Authors' data handling: It was from CDR3 differences across clinicopathological groups that a distant-metastasis classifier for papillary thyroid cancer was built. MiXCR re-clonotyped the PCR reads for TCRdb. The V and J calls reflect TCRdb's pipeline rather than the authors' work. This sample has just under 60,000 clones; about a sixth occur once, and the top ten carry roughly a tenth. The clonotype originates from a male donor with papillary thyroid cancer or a benign thyroid nodule (not recorded which). Some clones in this sample may be carry-over from other donors' samples. The specimen was blood.

DNA of the CDR3: TGCAGTGCTAGGGACAGGGGAAAAGGGTACGAGCAGTACTTC. Translated, it gives CSARDRGKGYEQYF. The chain has TRBV20-1 and TRBJ2-7, with 9 bases lining up with TRBD1. The CDR3 totals 14 residues. Germline CDR1 and CDR2: DFQATT and SNEGSKA (reference sequence). J lost 4 bases, V lost 3 bases, and 7 bases had no gene match.